This T cell receptor (beta chain) was sequenced during a study of blood T cells in healthy people across ages. There are many counts of this clonotype. Its antigen is currently unknown. The second PCR ran roughly 7 to 12 cycles with a sample-barcoded 5' primer and J-beta primers. TCRdb re-called the 5' RACE reads through MiXCR, storing one row per CDR3 protein. The data hold hundreds of thousands of distinct CDR3 sequences, with roughly two fifths observed a single time. CDR3 length: 11 amino acids. Trimming shortened V by 6 bases and J by 6 bases, and 9 bases separated the two germline ends. Per the germline V gene, CDR1 is SQVTM and CDR2 is ANQGSEA. Donors ranged from about 6 to 95 years old and were healthy Caucasians in Russia. Total RNA was isolated from each sample in quantities of at least 5.5 micrograms. The study, taken as a whole, reports: PBMCs that were unsorted prevented a conclusive naive versus antigen-experienced comparison. Underestimates were what the diversity estimates from one million T cells were considered to be.

The sequenced material came from blood. This receptor was obtained from a woman aged 55 to 70 in good health. The chain is built from TRBV29-1 and TRBJ2-1; D might be TRBD1 (5 bases). For the CDR3, the DNA is TGCAGCGTGAGCGACAGCAATGAGCAGTTCTTC. It yields the protein CSVSDSNEQFF.